This T cell receptor (beta chain) is from a study of blood T cells in healthy people across ages. Study-wide points: Greater diversity and more naive CD4+ cells were seen in long-lived donors than in aged donors. The recorded TCR beta diversity per million T cells decreased in a roughly linear manner with age.

The length of the CDR3 is 14 residues. The ends were cut back, 5 bases at V and 3 bases at J, with 11 bases in the middle. Germline V lookup: CDR1 LNHNV, CDR2 YYDKDF (reference sequence). A sample-barcoded 5' primer and a J-beta primer mix were used in a second PCR of roughly 7 to 11 cycles. Unique molecular identifiers of 12 random nucleotides labeled each cDNA. One entry per CDR3 protein results from TCRdb running MiXCR on the 5' RACE reads. This table has approximately 2,000,000 distinct CDR3 sequences, about 39% appearing once. This clonotype was seen at least ten times. The antigen is undetermined. Each donor had roughly 10 milliliters of peripheral blood drawn.

This clonotype originated in a human donor in good health. The V call is TRBV15, the J call TRBJ2-4; D is undetermined. The specimen sequenced was blood. Here the CDR3 DNA reads TGTGCCACCAGCCGTCCCCTTTTCAAAAACATTCAGTACTTC. It yields the protein CATSRPLFKNIQYF. Full variable domain (rest looked up from reference TRBV15 and TRBJ2-4): DAMVIQNPRYQVTQFGKPVTLSCSQTLNHNVMYWYQQKSSQAPKLLFHYYDKDFNNEADTPDNFQSRRPNTSFCFLDIRSPGLGDTAMYLCATSRPLFKNIQYFGAGTRLSVL.